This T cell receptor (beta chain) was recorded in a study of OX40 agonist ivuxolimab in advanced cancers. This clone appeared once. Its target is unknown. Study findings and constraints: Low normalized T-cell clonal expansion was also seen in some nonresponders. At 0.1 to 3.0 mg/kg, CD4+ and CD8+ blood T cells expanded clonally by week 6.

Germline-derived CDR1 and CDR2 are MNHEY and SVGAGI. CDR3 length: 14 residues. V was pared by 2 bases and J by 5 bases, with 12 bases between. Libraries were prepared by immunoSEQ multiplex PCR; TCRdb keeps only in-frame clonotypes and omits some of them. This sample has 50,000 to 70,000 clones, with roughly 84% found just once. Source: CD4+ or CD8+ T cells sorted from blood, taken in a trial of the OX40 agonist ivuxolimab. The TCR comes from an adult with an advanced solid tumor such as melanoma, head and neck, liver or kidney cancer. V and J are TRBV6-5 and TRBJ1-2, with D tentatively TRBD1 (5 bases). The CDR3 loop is CASSYRGGGYGYTF. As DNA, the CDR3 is TGTGCCAGCAGTTACAGGGGAGGAGGATATGGCTACACCTTC.